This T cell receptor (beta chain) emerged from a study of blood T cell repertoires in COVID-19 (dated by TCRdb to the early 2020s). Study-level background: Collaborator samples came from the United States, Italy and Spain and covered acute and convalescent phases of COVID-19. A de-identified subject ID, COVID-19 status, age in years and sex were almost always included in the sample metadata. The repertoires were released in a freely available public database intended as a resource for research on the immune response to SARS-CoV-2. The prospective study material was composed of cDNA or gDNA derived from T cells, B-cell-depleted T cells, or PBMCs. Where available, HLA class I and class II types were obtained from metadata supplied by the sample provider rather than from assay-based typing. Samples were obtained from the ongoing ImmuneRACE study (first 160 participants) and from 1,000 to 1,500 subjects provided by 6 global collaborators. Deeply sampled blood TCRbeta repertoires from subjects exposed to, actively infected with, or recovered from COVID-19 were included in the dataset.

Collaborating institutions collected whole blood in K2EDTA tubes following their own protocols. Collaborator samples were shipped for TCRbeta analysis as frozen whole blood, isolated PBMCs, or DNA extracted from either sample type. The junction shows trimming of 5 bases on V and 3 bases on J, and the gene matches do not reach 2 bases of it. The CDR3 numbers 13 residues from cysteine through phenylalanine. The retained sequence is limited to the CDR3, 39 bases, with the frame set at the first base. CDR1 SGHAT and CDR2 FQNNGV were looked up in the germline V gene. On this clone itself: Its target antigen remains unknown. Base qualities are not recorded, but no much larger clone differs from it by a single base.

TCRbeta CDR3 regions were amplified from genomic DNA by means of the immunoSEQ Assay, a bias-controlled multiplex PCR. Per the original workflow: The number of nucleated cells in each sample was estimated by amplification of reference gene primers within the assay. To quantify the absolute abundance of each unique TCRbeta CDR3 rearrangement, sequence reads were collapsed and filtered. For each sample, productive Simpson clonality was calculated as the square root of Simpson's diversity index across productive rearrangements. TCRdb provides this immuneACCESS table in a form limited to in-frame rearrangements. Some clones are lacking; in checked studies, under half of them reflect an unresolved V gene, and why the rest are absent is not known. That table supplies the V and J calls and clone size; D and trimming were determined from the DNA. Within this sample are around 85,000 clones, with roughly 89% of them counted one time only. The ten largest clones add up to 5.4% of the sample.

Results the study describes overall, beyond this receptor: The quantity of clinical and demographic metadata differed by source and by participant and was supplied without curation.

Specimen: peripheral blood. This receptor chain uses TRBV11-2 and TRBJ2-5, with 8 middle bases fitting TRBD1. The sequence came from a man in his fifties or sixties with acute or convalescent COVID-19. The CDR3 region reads CASSQGQEETQYF. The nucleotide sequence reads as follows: TGTGCCAGCAGCCAGGGACAGGAAGAGACCCAGTACTTC.